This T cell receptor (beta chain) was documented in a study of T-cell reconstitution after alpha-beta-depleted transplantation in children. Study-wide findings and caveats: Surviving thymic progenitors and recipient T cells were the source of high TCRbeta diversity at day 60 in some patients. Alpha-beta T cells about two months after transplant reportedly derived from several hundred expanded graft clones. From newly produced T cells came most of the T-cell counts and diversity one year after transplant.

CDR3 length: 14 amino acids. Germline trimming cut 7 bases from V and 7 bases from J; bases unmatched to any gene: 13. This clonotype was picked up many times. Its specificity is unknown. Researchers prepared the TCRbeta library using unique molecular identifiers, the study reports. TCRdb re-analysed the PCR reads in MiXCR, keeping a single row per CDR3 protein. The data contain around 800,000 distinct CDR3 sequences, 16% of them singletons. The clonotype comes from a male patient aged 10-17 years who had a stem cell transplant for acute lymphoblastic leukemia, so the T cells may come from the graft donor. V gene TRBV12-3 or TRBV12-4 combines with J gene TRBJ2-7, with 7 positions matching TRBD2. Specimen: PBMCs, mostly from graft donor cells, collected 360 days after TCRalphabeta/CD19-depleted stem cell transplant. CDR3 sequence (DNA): TGTGCCAGCACCCCTGAAGGGGAGGGGAGGGAGCAGTACTTC. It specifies CASTPEGEGREQYF.